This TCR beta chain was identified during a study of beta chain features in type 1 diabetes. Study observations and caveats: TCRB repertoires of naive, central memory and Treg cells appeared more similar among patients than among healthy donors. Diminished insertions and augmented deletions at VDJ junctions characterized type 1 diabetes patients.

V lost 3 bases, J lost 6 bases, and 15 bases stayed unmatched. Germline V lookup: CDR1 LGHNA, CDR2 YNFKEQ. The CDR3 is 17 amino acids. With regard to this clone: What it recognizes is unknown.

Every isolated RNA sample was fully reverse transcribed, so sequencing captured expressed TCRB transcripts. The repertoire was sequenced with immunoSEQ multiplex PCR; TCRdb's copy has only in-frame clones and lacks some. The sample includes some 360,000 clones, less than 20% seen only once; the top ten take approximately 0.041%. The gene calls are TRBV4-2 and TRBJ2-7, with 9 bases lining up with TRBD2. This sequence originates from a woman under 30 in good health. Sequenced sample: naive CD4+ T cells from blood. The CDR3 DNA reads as TGTGCCAGCAGCCACGCCCCGCGGGGGGGAGCGGGTATCGAGCAGTACTTC. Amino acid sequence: CASSHAPRGGAGIEQYF.